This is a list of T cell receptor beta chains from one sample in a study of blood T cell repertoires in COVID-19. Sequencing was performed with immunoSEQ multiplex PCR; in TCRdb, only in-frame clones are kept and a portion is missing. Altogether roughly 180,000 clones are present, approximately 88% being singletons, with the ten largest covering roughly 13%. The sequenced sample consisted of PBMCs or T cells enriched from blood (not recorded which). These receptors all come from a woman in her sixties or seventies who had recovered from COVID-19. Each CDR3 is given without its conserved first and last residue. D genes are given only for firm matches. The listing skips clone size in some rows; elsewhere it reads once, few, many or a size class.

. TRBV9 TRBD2 ASSAGTSPQETQY
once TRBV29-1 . SVMRGDGYT
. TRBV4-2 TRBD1 ASSHSGTGDEKLF
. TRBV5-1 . ASSLVAVNTGELF
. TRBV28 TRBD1 ASSNRQGFSYEQY
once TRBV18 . ASSPSTAEAF
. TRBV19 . ASQGQNTEAF
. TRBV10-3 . AISESLLVRSSGANVLT
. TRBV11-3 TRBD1 ASSTRDRTGELF
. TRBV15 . ATSRFGAGEFGETQY
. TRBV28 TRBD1 ASSETGNQETQY
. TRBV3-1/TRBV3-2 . ASSQEDITNIQY
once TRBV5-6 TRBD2 ASSLAGTSGGTSQY
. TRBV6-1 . ASSDTRETQY
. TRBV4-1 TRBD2 ASSQDGLAGGETQY
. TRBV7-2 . ATTNARRINTEAF
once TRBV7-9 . ASSSSNRVDGYT
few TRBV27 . ASSLMDSSSYEQY
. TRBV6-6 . ASSPRRGNEKLF
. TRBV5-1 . ASSLKANTEAF
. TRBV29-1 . SVGQGGGEAF
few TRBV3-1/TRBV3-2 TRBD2 ASSSRGGSPGEQY
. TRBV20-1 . SASWLDPKTQY
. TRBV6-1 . ASSEAKSAGLGEQY
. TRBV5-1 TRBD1 ASSLTSSGTGGNEQF
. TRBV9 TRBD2 ASSVDSGATYEQY
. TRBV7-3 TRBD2 ASSLTRRGAGELF
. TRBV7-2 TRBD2 ASSLAGGEYNEQF
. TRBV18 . ASSPRREGMAYGYT
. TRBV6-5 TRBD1 ASRGTGKYEAF
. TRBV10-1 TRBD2 ASSEVIAGAETQY
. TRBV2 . ASQDSRLGSYEQY
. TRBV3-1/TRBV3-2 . ASSQESHWSSGNTIY
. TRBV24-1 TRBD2 ATSDRLAESTDTQY
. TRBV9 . ASSVEGVNIQY
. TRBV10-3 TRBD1 AISTQGSGNTIY
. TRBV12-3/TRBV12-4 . ASSLGAAYT
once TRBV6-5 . ASARGGAEAQPQH
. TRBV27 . ASSLGQLSYNEQF
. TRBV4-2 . ASSQDRTSTDTQY
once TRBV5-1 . ASRETENGELF
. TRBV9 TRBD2 ASSRTSGYTDTQY
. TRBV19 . ASSIGRPGEYGYT
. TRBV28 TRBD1 ASTLGTGNQPQH
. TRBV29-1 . SVEKTAYGYT